This T cell receptor beta chain appears in the sequencing data of a study of beta chain features in type 1 diabetes. Study outcomes and limitations: People with Type 1 diabetes carried modestly yet significantly shorter TCRB CDR3s in all four CD4+ subsets.

A single heparinised blood sample, averaging about 100 mL, was obtained per donor. In its sample, this clone was seen a few times. Its antigen is as yet unknown. The authors reverse transcribed all of the isolated RNA, so sequencing captured expressed TCRB transcripts. TCRdb's copy holds only in-frame clones and misses some; the assay was immunoSEQ multiplex PCR. This table holds around 650,000 clones, roughly 12% found once. V lost 4 bases and J lost 0; bases outside the gene matches: 10. This CDR3 has 17 amino acids. Germline assignment: CDR1 SGHRS and CDR2 YFSETQ. Sequencing was performed on naive CD4+ T cells from blood. The rearrangement links TRBV5-1 to TRBJ2-3; 8 bases agree with TRBD2. The sequence came from a man between 25 and 39 years old with type 1 diabetes. The CDR3 DNA follows: TGCGCCAGCAGCCGTACCCTACTAGCGGACAGCACAGATACGCAGTATTTT. Protein sequence: CASSRTLLADSTDTQYF.